The 26 T cell receptor beta chains presented below share a single source sample, sequenced in a study of CD8+CD57+ T cells in acquired aplastic anemia. Profiles of TCR beta VDJ and CDR3 were generated from a genomic DNA template. TCRdb reprocessed the reads with MiXCR, giving one entry per CDR3 protein. The data show 90,000 to 150,000 distinct CDR3 sequences, under 65% seen once. Patients picked for sequencing had shown CD8+CD57+ cell expansion detected by flow cytometry. The specimen sequenced was sorted CD4+, CD8+, or CD8+CD57+ T cells (not recorded which) from PBMCs. The receptors were sampled from a human donor with aplastic anemia.

This clonotype has only a few counts. The rearrangement uses TRBV27 and TRBJ1-1; D might be TRBD1 (6 bases). Germline V gene lookup returns CDR1 MNHEY and CDR2 SMNVEV (reference sequence). V was clipped by 8 bases and J by 4 bases, with 11 bases between them. The length of the CDR3 is 12 residues. CDR3 in amino acids: CASQIGGTEAFF. The CDR3 DNA reads TGTGCCAGCCAGATAGGGGGCACTGAAGCTTTCTTT.

The rearrangement uses TRBV25-1 and TRBJ1-3, with D unclear. This CDR3 is built from 18 residues. Germline lookup yields CDR1 MGHDK and CDR2 SYGVNS. Between the trimmed V and J ends, which lost 0 bases and 0 bases, there was a span of 15 bases. CDR3 loop: CASSEYYLGPHSGNTIYF. The CDR3 DNA follows: TGTGCCAGCAGTGAATATTACCTGGGTCCCCACTCTGGAAACACCATATATTTT.

The rearrangement uses TRBV2 and TRBJ1-3; D ambiguous. Germline V gene sequence: CDR1 SNHLY, CDR2 FYNNEI. This CDR3 region has 12 residues. Deletions cut 6 bases from V and 5 bases from J, with 8 bases between. The DNA of the CDR3 is TGTGCCAGCAGACGAAACAGAAACACCATATATTTT. Protein product: CASRRNRNTIYF.

The chain uses TRBV3-1 and TRBJ1-5; TRBD1 matches at 7 bases. The CDR3 length is 14 residues. Germline trimming cut 4 bases from V and 7 bases from J; bases unmatched to any gene: 7. Per germline, CDR1 LGHDT and CDR2 YNNKEL (reference sequence). The CDR3 loop reads CASSPTGIPQPQHF. For the CDR3, the DNA is TGTGCCAGCAGCCCGACAGGGATCCCACAGCCCCAGCATTTT.

The rearrangement joins TRBV19 to TRBJ2-6; D tentatively fits TRBD1 or TRBD2 (5 bases each). Trimming shortened V by 3 bases and J by 2 bases, and 8 bases separated the two germline ends. In germline, CDR1 is LNHDA, CDR2 SQIVND (reference sequence). The CDR3 spans 15 residues. The DNA for the CDR3 is TGTGCCAGTAGTATTATGGGGGCTGGGGCCAACGTCCTGACTTTC. This codes for CASSIMGAGANVLTF.

The V and J genes are TRBV15 and TRBJ1-1; weak D call: TRBD1 (5 bases). Germline CDR1 is LNHNV and CDR2 is YYDKDF (reference sequence). The CDR3 has 13 residues. V gave up 0 bases and J gave up 4 bases, with 6 bases separating them. The CDR3, as DNA: TGTGCCACCAGCAGAGAGGGGGGCACTGAAGCTTTCTTT. Its protein product is CATSREGGTEAFF.

At least ten counts were recorded for this clonotype. J is TRBJ2-3 and V is TRBV4-3; no clear D gene. V lost 1 base and J lost 5, with 7 bases in between. The CDR3 is 13 amino acids. Germline CDR1 is LGHNA and CDR2 is YSLEER. CDR3 coding DNA: TGCGCCAGCAGCCAAGGTGGGGAAGATACGCAGTATTTT. Translating gives CASSQGGEDTQYF.

The chain has TRBV7-8 and TRBJ2-7; the D gene is possibly TRBD1 (6 bases). Trimming stripped 3 bases from V and 5 bases from J, with 8 bases between. The length of the CDR3 is 12 residues. Germline-derived CDR1 and CDR2 are SGHVS and FQNEAQ. CDR3 loop: CASSLRQDEQYF. The CDR3 DNA follows: TGTGCCAGCAGCTTGCGACAGGACGAGCAGTACTTC.

The chain couples TRBV7-9 to TRBJ1-5; D gene uncertain. V was cut by 4 bases and J by 7 bases, with 8 bases left in between. The CDR3 is 12 residues long. CDR1 and CDR2 from the germline V gene are SEHNR and FQNEAQ (reference sequence). This CDR3 reads CASSSPGQPQHF. The CDR3 DNA follows: TGTGCCAGCAGCTCCCCTGGACAGCCCCAGCATTTT.

This clonotype was detected a few times. This chain's CDR3 is CASSLSTGELFF. The CDR3 nucleotides are TGTGCCAGCAGCTTGAGTACCGGGGAGCTGTTTTTT. The V and J genes are TRBV3-1 and TRBJ2-2; D gene uncertain. CDR1 and CDR2 (germline): LGHDT, YNNKEL (reference sequence). Trimming stripped 5 bases from V and 5 bases from J, with 6 bases between. The length of the CDR3 is 12 residues.

The chain recombines TRBV7-9 with TRBJ1-6, with unresolved D. The CDR3 runs 12 residues. The germline gives CDR1 SEHNR, CDR2 FQNEAQ (reference sequence). Trimming removed 5 bases at V and 10 bases at J, with 9 bases between. CDR3 sequence: CASSREESPLHF. The CDR3 DNA reads as TGTGCCAGCAGCCGAGAGGAGTCACCCCTCCACTTT.

The V and J genes are TRBV11-1 and TRBJ1-4; possible D gene TRBD1, 6 bases. This CDR3 has 18 residues. The V gene lost 4 bases and the J gene lost 5 bases, with 23 bases spanning the gap. The germline V gene encodes CDR1 SGHAT and CDR2 FQDESV (reference sequence). CDR3 in amino acids: CASSSRGATGPLNEKLFF. The CDR3 DNA is TGTGCCAGCAGCTCTAGGGGGGCTACCGGGCCCCTCAATGAAAAACTGTTTTTT.

This clonotype was seen just once. The chain has TRBV5-8 and TRBJ2-1; D assignment may be TRBD1 or TRBD2 (5 bases each). The germline V gene has CDR1 SGHTS and CDR2 YDEGEE. The CDR3 is 14 residues long. CDR3 bases: TGTGCGACAGCAATTGATGAGGGACGCAATGAGCAGTTCTTC. It yields the protein CATAIDEGRNEQFF.

The chain joins TRBV5-4 to TRBJ1-2; possible D gene TRBD1, 5 bases. There are 16 residues in the CDR3. Germline V CDR1 and CDR2: SGHNT, YYREEE (reference sequence). V dropped 0 bases and J dropped 0 bases, with 12 bases sitting between them. Written as DNA, the CDR3 is TGTGCCAGCAGCTTGGCCGGGGGAGGCTCTAACTATGGCTACACCTTC. It translates to CASSLAGGGSNYGYTF.

This clonotype came up a few times. This chain joins TRBV9 and TRBJ2-3, with TRBD2 identical over 7 bases. The V gene's germline CDR1 is SGDLS and CDR2 YYNGEE. With 0 bases clipped from V and 7 bases from J, the junction kept 11 bases outside the gene matches. This CDR3 region has 16 residues. The chain's CDR3 is CASSVAGGDGGYTQYF. The DNA of the CDR3 is TGTGCCAGCAGCGTAGCTGGGGGGGATGGAGGTTATACGCAGTATTTT.

The V call is TRBV11-1, the J call TRBJ2-5; the D gene is possibly TRBD2 (6 bases). The ends were cut back, 2 bases at V and 5 bases at J, with 21 bases in the middle. The CDR3 is 17 amino acids. Germline V gene sequence: CDR1 SGHAT, CDR2 FQDESV (reference sequence). The CDR3 spells CASSLLGGDSFSETQYF. The CDR3 DNA follows: TGTGCCAGCAGCTTATTGGGAGGTGACAGTTTCTCGGAGACCCAGTACTTC.

This clonotype showed up just a few times. The chain combines TRBV10-3 with TRBJ2-2; D gene unclear. V gave up 6 bases and J gave up 6 bases, with 11 bases separating them. CDR3 length: 13 residues. Germline values: CDR1 ENHRY, CDR2 SYGVKD. CDR3 sequence (DNA): TGTGCCATCAGCGAACCCGCTGCCGGGGAGCTGTTTTTT. Its translation is CAISEPAAGELFF.

The chain is built from TRBV19 and TRBJ1-5; TRBD1 matches at 8 bases. With V trimmed by 5 bases and J by 7 bases, 16 bases remained unmatched. Germline V gene lookup returns CDR1 LNHDA and CDR2 SQIVND (reference sequence). This CDR3 has 17 amino acids. The CDR3 loop is CASSAGTGGVGRQPQHF. The CDR3 nucleotides are TGTGCCAGTAGTGCAGGGACAGGTGGAGTCGGGCGACAGCCCCAGCATTTT.

J is TRBJ1-1 and V is TRBV29-1; possibly TRBD1 for D (6 bases). The CDR3 consists of 13 residues. CDR1 SQVTM and CDR2 ANQGSEA come from the germline V gene. The ends were cut back, 7 bases at V and 4 bases at J, with 16 bases in the middle. For the CDR3, the DNA is TGCAGCGATACATCAGGGGAGCGCACTGAAGCTTTCTTT. It is translated as CSDTSGERTEAFF. The full variable domain, with the rest looked up from reference TRBV29-1 and TRBJ1-1, is SAVISQKPSRDICQRGTSLTIQCQVDSQVTMMFWYRQQPGQSLTLIATANQGSEATYESGFVIDKFPISRPNLTFSTLTVSNMSPEDSSIYLCSDTSGERTEAFFGQGTRLTVV.

This clonotype was detected ten times or more. The CDR3 loop is CATSDRAGGADTQYF. The CDR3 nucleotides are TGTGCCACCAGTGATAGGGCAGGGGGCGCAGATACGCAGTATTTT. The gene calls are TRBV24-1 and TRBJ2-3, with 8 bases identical to TRBD1. V was pared by 3 bases and J by 4 bases, with 5 bases of the junction left unmatched. This CDR3 region has 15 residues. Germline V gives CDR1 KGHDR, CDR2 SFDVKD.

In its sample, this clonotype was seen once. This rearrangement joins TRBV7-9 to TRBJ1-1; D remains unclear. V gave up 4 bases and J gave up 2 bases, with 8 bases separating them. This CDR3 is 13 amino acids long. CDR1 and CDR2 from the germline V gene are SEHNR and FQNEAQ (reference sequence). CDR3 in DNA: TGTGCCAGCAGCTCCCAGGCCAACACTGAAGCTTTCTTT. Residues: CASSSQANTEAFF.

In DNA, the CDR3 is TGTGCCACCAGCAGTATATCTGGGACGACCCAGTACTTC. Protein product: CATSSISGTTQYF. The chain employs TRBV15 and TRBJ2-5; D possibly matches TRBD1 or TRBD2 (5 bases each). Trimming took 3 bases from V and 7 from J, leaving 12 bases between them. Looked up from germline, CDR1 is LNHNV and CDR2 is YYDKDF (reference sequence). There are 13 residues in the CDR3. The variable domain in full, with the rest retrieved from reference TRBV15 and TRBJ2-5, is DAMVIQNPRYQVTQFGKPVTLSCSQTLNHNVMYWYQQKSSQAPKLLFHYYDKDFNNEADTPDNFQSRRPNTSFCFLDIRSPGLGDTAMYLCATSSISGTTQYFGPGTRLLVL.

The V call is TRBV9, the J call TRBJ2-5, with 10 bases lining up with TRBD2. Germline V gives CDR1 SGDLS, CDR2 YYNGEE. The ends lost 3 bases at V and 2 bases at J; junction bases unmatched: 7. The CDR3 is 16 residues long. The CDR3 region has the DNA TGTGCCAGCAGCGCCACTCTAGCGGGGGCGCAAGAGACCCAGTACTTC. This codes for CASSATLAGAQETQYF. Using reference TRBV9 and TRBJ2-5 for the parts outside the CDR3, the full variable domain is DSGVTQTPKHLITATGQRVTLRCSPRSGDLSVYWYQQSLDQGLQFLIQYYNGEERAKGNILERFSAQQFPDLHSELNLSSLELGDSALYFCASSATLAGAQETQYFGPGTRLLVL.

The rearrangement joins TRBV19 to TRBJ1-5; weak D call: TRBD1 (6 bases). Germline V gene sequence: CDR1 LNHDA, CDR2 SQIVND (reference sequence). Trimming pared 7 bases from V and 0 bases from J, leaving 10 bases between. The CDR3 runs 14 residues. In DNA, the CDR3 is TGTGCCAGTAACAGGGCACTTAGCAATCAGCCCCAGCATTTT. Its translation: CASNRALSNQPQHF. Full variable domain (missing parts from reference TRBV19 and TRBJ1-5): DGGITQSPKYLFRKEGQNVTLSCEQNLNHDAMYWYRQDPGQGLRLIYYSQIVNDFQKGDIAEGYSVSREKKESFPLTVTSAQKNPTAFYLCASNRALSNQPQHFGDGTRLSIL.

The V gene is TRBV7-9, the J gene TRBJ2-1; TRBD1 is a possible D gene (7 bases). Trimming shortened V by 11 bases and J by 7 bases, and 18 bases separated the two germline ends. The germline CDR1 and CDR2 sequences are SEHNR and FQNEAQ (reference sequence). The CDR3 covers 13 residues. The CDR3 DNA is TGTGCCGATGAGGAGGGGGCAGGAAATGAGCAGTTCTTC. This codes for CADEEGAGNEQFF.

This clonotype was seen a handful of times. The chain couples TRBV10-3 to TRBJ1-2; the D is unclear. Trimming cost V 3 bases and J 8 bases, with 10 bases left between them. The length of the CDR3 is 12 residues. In germline, CDR1 is ENHRY, CDR2 SYGVKD. CDR3 DNA sequence: TGTGCCATCAGTGACCGCCCGTACGGCTACACCTTC. Protein sequence: CAISDRPYGYTF.